This entry is about one TCR beta chain. Its antigen has not been determined. The data are from a study of T cell clusters in autoimmune cytopenias (dated by TCRdb to between 2018 and 2020). About the full investigation: Among healthy donor controls, the mean age was approximately 56 years, the median age was approximately 64 years, and about half of the roughly 43 were female. The study was designed to test whether a disease-specific immune repertoire signature usable as a blood-based biomarker is carried by autoimmune cytopenia patients. For primary cytopenia the controls were about two dozen age-matched healthy donors, whereas for secondary cytopenia the controls were 14 age-matched CLL patients. TRB sequencing reached a median depth of roughly 50,000 reads per sample and yielded a median of about 2,400 distinct TRB clonotypes per sample. Autoimmune hepatitis repertoires were compared with those of about two dozen age- and sex-matched healthy donors. In autoimmune cytopenia patients, peripheral blood TRB and IGH repertoires were sequenced during active disease and over treatment follow-up, together with healthy, CLL and autoimmune hepatitis controls.

TRB amplification used approximately 250 ng of peripheral blood genomic DNA, 30,000 to 40,000 genome equivalents, per sample. Study-wide findings and limitations: GLIPH suggested that primary autoimmune cytopenia patients lacked physiological T cell clusters: 50 to 55 clusters were exclusive to healthy donors versus approximately 18 exclusive to patients. Healthy donors had almost three times as many exclusive TRB clusters as active autoimmune hepatitis patients, a finding consistent with an autoimmunity-wide signature. In the comparison of secondary cytopenia with CLL, no cluster-lack signature showed up, apparently because the dominant lymphoma-associated repertoire masked the signature. TRB repertoire shifts, with less even repertoires observed in secondary cytopenia and CLL, were mostly attributed to lymphoma bias rather than autoimmunity. The T cell clusters were defined only in silico, and the functional role of the clusters still needed to be validated experimentally.

To amplify TRB rearrangements, a touch-down multiplex PCR protocol was run with the TRB-A and TRB-B primer pools combined in a single tube. Illumina adapters and sample indices were added to the amplicons through two consecutive PCR reactions performed with Phusion HS II polymerase. Amplicons were gel-purified with the NucleoSpin Gel and PCR Clean-up kit, then quantified by Qubit and quality-checked on an Agilent 2100 Bioanalyzer. Sequencing of the libraries was done on an Illumina MiSeq with 600-cycle, single-indexed, paired-end runs. The paper's processing steps were these. TRB reads were aligned and assembled with MiXCR version 2.1.12 using the default MiXCR reference library. A clone was defined by each unique CDR3 nucleotide sequence, and analysis was restricted to productive sequences with at least two reads. Repertoire diversity was assessed with alpha-parameterized diversity profiles (alpha 0 to 5), including the Shannon (alpha 1) and Simpson (alpha 2) indices, which were computed with an R script. The tcR package was used to compute combinatorial TRB VJ usage, which was then compared between cohorts by principal component analysis with ade4. TCRbeta CDR3s were clustered with GLIPH on cohort pairs matched by age and read depth, and cluster frequencies were compared by Wilcoxon test. The reads, reprocessed by TCRdb, yield one row per CDR3 protein sequence and no DNA. These V and J calls are TCRdb output, not the study's own analysis. The table for this sample lists thousands of distinct CDR3 sequences. The ten top clones hold roughly 15% of the sample.

Including the terminal cysteine and phenylalanine, the CDR3 comprises 16 residues. Only the protein is on record. The germline V gene sets CDR1 to SGHAT and CDR2 to FQNNGV. These data were also filed under a second study, of T cell repertoires in aging, cancer and after chemotherapy. Per that second paper: Donors were distributed across six age groups ranging from 30 or younger to 70 or older, with at least three individuals included per group. Control TCR repertoires from healthy donors were recorded across several months to years, and re-sampling revealed clear clonal overlap. The full dataset contained around 10 million TCR reads. Significantly lower blood TCR diversity and higher clonality were observed in untreated patients with hematological or solid cancers than in age-matched healthy donors. In healthy donors, the drop in TCR diversity with age came mainly from a loss of richness, whereas in cancer patients a loss of evenness also played a part. An increase in median generation probability over the chemotherapy interval was observed in both cancer cohorts, suggesting that the repertoire was reconstituted through rebound thymic output. It was noted by the authors that conclusions about immunological memory after chemotherapy cannot be drawn from the repertoire data. The study profiled peripheral blood TCR beta repertoires from healthy donors and cancer patients to examine immunoaging and T cell reconstitution after chemotherapy. A cohort of 220 or so cancer patients (roughly 90 with hematological and around 130 with solid cancers) was assembled, and 95 to 100 healthy donors were included as a reference group. Processing of the TRB sequences was carried out with MiXCR versions 2.12 and 3.0.5. The repertoire metrics were Shannon diversity, evenness, clonality (defined as one minus evenness), and alpha-parameterized diversity profiles covering alpha 0 to 5. The IGoR algorithm was used to compute generation probabilities of clones in paired pre- and post-chemotherapy samples.

The sequence derives from a human donor in good health. The source material was peripheral blood. This sequence uses TRBV11-2 and TRBJ2-7; the D call from TCRdb, TRBD1, cannot be confirmed without DNA. The CDR3 loop reads CASSSQVGLGGHEQYF.